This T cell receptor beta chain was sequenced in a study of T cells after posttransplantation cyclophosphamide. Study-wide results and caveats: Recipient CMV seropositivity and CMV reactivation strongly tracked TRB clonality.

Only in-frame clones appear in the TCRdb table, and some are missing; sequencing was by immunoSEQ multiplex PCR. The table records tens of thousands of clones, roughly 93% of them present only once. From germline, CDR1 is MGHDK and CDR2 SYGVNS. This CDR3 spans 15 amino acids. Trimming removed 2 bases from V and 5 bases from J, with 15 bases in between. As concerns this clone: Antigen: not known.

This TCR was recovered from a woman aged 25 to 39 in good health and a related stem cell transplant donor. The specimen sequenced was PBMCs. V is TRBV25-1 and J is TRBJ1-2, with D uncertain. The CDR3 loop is CASSEIGVQRYGYTF. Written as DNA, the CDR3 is TGTGCCAGCAGTGAAATTGGGGTTCAGAGGTATGGCTACACCTTC.